The T cell receptor beta chain described here comes from a study of cytomegalovirus exposure and HLA in healthy donors. Study-level background: For the approximately 420 genotyped donors, 75% to 90% fell within the Caucasian-associated ancestry cluster.

Details on this clone: Its antigen is not identified.

Study observations and caveats: A likely sequencing artifact accounted for one observed cluster of highly shared sequence variants. Some TCR beta chains (more than 150 of them) were listed as cytomegalovirus-associated. Most of the TCR beta V segments (in an earlier analysis) were productive either about 90% or about 30% of the time.

CDR1 and CDR2 from the germline V gene are MDHEN and SYDVKM. Trimming left V 6 bases short and J 0 bases short, with 11 bases between. The length of the CDR3 is 14 residues. Primers for the PCR totalled 60 Vbeta and 13 Jbeta. TCRdb keeps only in-frame clones here, not all; method: immunoSEQ multiplex PCR. Among more than 95,000 clones listed, about four fifths were seen once. The gene calls are TRBV28 and TRBJ1-1; no clear D gene. The origin of this receptor is a female donor in good health and CMV-seropositive. The material sequenced was PBMCs. The DNA of the CDR3 is TGTGCCAGCAGAAATCAGGCCTTGAACACTGAAGCTTTCTTT. Translation gives CASRNQALNTEAFF.